The source of this TCR beta chain is a study of blood T cells in healthy people across ages. Broader study findings: Long-lived donors carried more naive CD4+ cells and greater diversity than aged donors. A strong correlation was found between TCR beta diversity and the percentage of naive T cells. Older individuals had lower TCR beta diversity per million T cells (the decline was roughly linear).

It was with a sample-barcoded 5' primer and a J-beta primer mix that a second PCR of about 6 to 12 cycles was run. Tagging of each cDNA molecule was performed by a template-switch adaptor with 12 random nucleotides. TCRdb reprocessed the 5' RACE reads with MiXCR, giving one entry per CDR3 protein. The sample has roughly 1.9 million distinct CDR3 sequences, about two fifths seen once. With respect to this clonotype: Its antigen remains unknown.

The sequencing sample was made of blood. This sequence was found in a human donor in good health.

The CDR3 loop reads CATSDGVSGSQPQHF. In nucleotides, the CDR3 is TGTGCCACCAGTGATGGAGTCAGTGGGAGTCAGCCCCAGCATTTT. This chain joins TRBV24-1 and TRBJ1-5; D gene uncertain. The CDR3 totals 15 residues. Trimming cost V 3 bases and J 6 bases, with 14 bases left between them. CDR1 is KGHDR and CDR2 is SFDVKD in the germline V gene.